The T cell receptor beta chain described here comes from a study of blood T cell repertoires in COVID-19. Study-level information: Whether acute or convalescent, the COVID-19 samples came from the United States, Italy and Spain. Sources were T cells, B-cell-depleted T cells, or PBMCs; the material itself was cDNA or gDNA.

The CDR3 covers 11 residues. The V gene's germline CDR1 is SGHTA and CDR2 FQGNSA. Trimming pared 8 bases from V and 2 bases from J, leaving 6 bases between. In the original workflow: Reference gene primer amplification yielded estimated nucleated cell counts. Assay used: immunoSEQ multiplex PCR; TCRdb lists only in-frame clones, some missing. V and J calls and clone size are given by that table; D and trimming were obtained from the DNA. The sample holds about 110,000 clones, less than 85% seen once. The sample comprised peripheral blood. The receptor comes from a middle-aged woman with acute or convalescent COVID-19. The chain has TRBV7-2 and TRBJ1-2, with D perhaps TRBD1 (6 bases). The CDR3 reads CASGQNYGYTF. The DNA for the CDR3 is TGTGCCAGCGGACAGAACTATGGCTACACCTTC. Together with reference TRBV7-2 and TRBJ1-2, the CDR3 gives the full variable domain: GAGVSQSPSNKVTEKGKDVELRCDPISGHTALYWYRQSLGQGLEFLIYFQGNSAPDKSGLPSDRFSAERTGGSVSTLTIQRTQQEDSAVYLCASGQNYGYTFGSGTRLTVV.